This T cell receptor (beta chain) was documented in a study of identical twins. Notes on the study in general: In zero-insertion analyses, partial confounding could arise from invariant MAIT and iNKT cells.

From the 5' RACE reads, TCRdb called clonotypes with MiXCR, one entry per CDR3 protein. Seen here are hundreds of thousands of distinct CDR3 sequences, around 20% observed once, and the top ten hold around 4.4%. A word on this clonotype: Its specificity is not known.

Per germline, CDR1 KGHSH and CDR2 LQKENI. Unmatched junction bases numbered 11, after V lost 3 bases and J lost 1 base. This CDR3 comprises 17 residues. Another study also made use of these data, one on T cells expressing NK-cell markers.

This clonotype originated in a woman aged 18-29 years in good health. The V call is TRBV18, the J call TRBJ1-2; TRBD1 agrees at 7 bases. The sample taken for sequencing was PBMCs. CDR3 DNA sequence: TGTGCCAGCTCACCCATAAAGGGACAGCGAGATAACTATGGCTACACCTTC. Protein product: CASSPIKGQRDNYGYTF. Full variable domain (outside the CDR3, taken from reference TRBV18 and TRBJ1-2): NAGVMQNPRHLVRRRGQEARLRCSPMKGHSHVYWYRQLPEEGLKFMVYLQKENIIDESGMPKERFSAEFPKEGPSILRIQQVVRGDSAAYFCASSPIKGQRDNYGYTFGSGTRLTVV.